This paragraph covers one TCR beta chain sequence. Antigen unknown. Different DNA sequences within this sample yield the same CDR3. The sample belongs to a study of cytomegalovirus exposure and HLA in healthy donors. Study summary: Per a later analysis, the 666 first-cohort and 120 or so validation repertoires shared one platform.

Trimming stripped 1 base from V and 5 bases from J, with 12 bases between. The CDR3 length is 13 residues. Germline CDR1 GTSNPN, CDR2 SVGIG (reference sequence). General study findings and limits: Most TCR sequences were uncommon, yet certain public TCRs appeared in many donors.

Profiled with immunoSEQ multiplex PCR; TCRdb holds only in-frame clones, not every one. The sample yields more than 130,000 clones, around 88% seen once. This rearrangement joins TRBV30 to TRBJ2-7; D possibly corresponds to TRBD1 (5 bases). The clonotype originates from a woman aged 18-29 years in good health and CMV-seropositive. The sample consisted of PBMCs. The CDR3 DNA reads as TGTGCCTGGAGTGGTCAGGGTAACCACGAGCAGTACTTC. It codes for CAWSGQGNHEQYF.